These 2 T cell receptor beta chains originate from one sample sequenced in a study of early T cells in non-severe SARS-CoV-2 infection. MiXCR, run by TCRdb on the 5' RACE reads, gives a single entry per CDR3 protein. The sample has 50,000 to 60,000 distinct CDR3 sequences, approximately 8% seen once. The sample comprised whole blood. These receptors all stem from an adult who was a healthcare worker with PCR-confirmed SARS-CoV-2 infection or an uninfected control (not recorded which).

Many counts were recorded for this clonotype. J is TRBJ1-1 and V is TRBV5-1, with D hard to call. Germline values: CDR1 SGHRS, CDR2 YFSETQ. V was pared by 2 bases and J by 3 bases, with 11 bases between. The CDR3 has 14 residues. CDR3 amino acids: CASSFQGGDTEAFF. The CDR3 coding sequence is TGCGCCAGCAGCTTTCAAGGCGGGGACACTGAAGCTTTCTTT.

This clonotype was detected a few times. The rearrangement uses TRBV9 and TRBJ2-6, with a possible D match to TRBD1 (5 bases). The CDR3 consists of 15 residues. From germline, CDR1 is SGDLS and CDR2 YYNGEE. V gave up 4 bases and J gave up 2 bases, with 10 bases separating them. The CDR3 loop reads CASSLSRAGANVLTF. For the CDR3, the DNA is TGTGCCAGCAGCCTTTCCAGGGCTGGGGCCAACGTCCTGACTTTC. Using reference TRBV9 and TRBJ2-6 for the parts outside the CDR3, the full variable domain is DSGVTQTPKHLITATGQRVTLRCSPRSGDLSVYWYQQSLDQGLQFLIQYYNGEERAKGNILERFSAQQFPDLHSELNLSSLELGDSALYFCASSLSRAGANVLTFGAGSRLTVL.